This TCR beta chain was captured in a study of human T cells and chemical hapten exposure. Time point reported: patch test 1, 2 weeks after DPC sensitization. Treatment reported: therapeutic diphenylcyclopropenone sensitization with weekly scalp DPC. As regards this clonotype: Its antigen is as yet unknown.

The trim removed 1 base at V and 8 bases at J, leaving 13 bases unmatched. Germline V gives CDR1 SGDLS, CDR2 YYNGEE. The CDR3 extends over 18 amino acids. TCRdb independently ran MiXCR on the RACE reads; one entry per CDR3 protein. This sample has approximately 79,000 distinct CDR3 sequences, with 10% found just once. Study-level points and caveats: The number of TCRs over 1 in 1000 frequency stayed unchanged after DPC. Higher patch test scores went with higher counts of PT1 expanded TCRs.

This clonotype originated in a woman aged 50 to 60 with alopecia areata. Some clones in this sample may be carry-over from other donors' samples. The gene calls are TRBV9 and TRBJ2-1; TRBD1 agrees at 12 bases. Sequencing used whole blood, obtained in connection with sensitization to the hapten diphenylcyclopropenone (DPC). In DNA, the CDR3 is TGTGCCAGCAGCGTAAACCCGATCGGGACAGGGGGCTTGGATGAGCAGTTCTTC. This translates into CASSVNPIGTGGLDEQFF. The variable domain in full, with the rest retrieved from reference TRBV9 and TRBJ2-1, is DSGVTQTPKHLITATGQRVTLRCSPRSGDLSVYWYQQSLDQGLQFLIQYYNGEERAKGNILERFSAQQFPDLHSELNLSSLELGDSALYFCASSVNPIGTGGLDEQFFGPGTRLTVL.